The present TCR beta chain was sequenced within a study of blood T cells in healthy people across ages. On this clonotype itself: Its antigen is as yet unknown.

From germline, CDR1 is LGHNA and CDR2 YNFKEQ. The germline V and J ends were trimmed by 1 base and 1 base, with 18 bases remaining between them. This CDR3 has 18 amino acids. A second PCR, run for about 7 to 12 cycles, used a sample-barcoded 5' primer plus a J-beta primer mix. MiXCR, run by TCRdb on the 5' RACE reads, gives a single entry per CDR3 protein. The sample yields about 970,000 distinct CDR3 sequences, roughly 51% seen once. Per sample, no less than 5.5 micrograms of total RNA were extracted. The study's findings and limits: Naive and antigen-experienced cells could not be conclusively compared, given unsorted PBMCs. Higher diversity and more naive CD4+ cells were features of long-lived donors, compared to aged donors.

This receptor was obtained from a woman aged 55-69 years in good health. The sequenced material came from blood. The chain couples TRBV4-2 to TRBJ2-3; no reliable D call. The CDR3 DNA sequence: TGTGCCAGCAGCCAAGGCCTCGGTAGTGGGCGCCGCACAGATACGCAGTATTTT. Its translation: CASSQGLGSGRRTDTQYF.